The T cell receptor (beta chain) under discussion was sequenced for a study of beta chain features in type 1 diabetes. A heparinised blood draw that averaged about 120 mL was obtained once from each donor. CD45RO/CCR7/CD25/CD127/CD95/CD27 sorting isolated CD4+ naive, central memory, regulatory and stem cell-like memory cells. Purity above 95% was achieved in all sorted populations. Germline CDR1 reads SGHTA; CDR2 reads FQGNSA. V was cut by 5 bases and J by 4 bases, with 19 bases left in between. This CDR3 comprises 16 residues. The isolated RNA, all of it, was reverse transcribed, so expressed TCRB transcripts were what got sequenced. Using immunoSEQ multiplex PCR, the repertoire was profiled, and TCRdb retains in-frame clones only, with some absent. The sample contains about 270,000 clones, 13% to 15% of which appear only once. This clone was counted only a few times.

The receptor comes from a woman aged 40 to 49 in good health. Sequenced: naive CD4+ T cells from blood. The rearrangement uses TRBV7-2 and TRBJ2-3; TRBD2 is a possible D gene (6 bases). The CDR3 bases are TGTGCCAGCAGCCTCCGCGCCGGGAGCAGTGCAGATACGCAGTATTTT. Translating gives CASSLRAGSSADTQYF.